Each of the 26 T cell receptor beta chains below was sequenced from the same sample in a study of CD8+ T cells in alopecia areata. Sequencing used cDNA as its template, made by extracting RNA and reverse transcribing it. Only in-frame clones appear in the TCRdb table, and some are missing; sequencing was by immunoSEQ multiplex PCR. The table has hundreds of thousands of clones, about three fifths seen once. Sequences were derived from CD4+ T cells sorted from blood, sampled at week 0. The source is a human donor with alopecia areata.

The CDR3 loop is CASSLNPPPSRGARDTQYF. Written as DNA, the CDR3 is TGTGCCAGCAGCTTAAACCCCCCGCCTTCGCGAGGGGCGAGAGATACGCAGTATTTT. The chain uses TRBV7-2 and TRBJ2-3, with D perhaps assigned TRBD1 or TRBD2 (5 bases each). CDR1 is SGHTA and CDR2 is FQGNSA in the germline V gene. This CDR3 is built from 19 residues. The germline V and J ends were trimmed by 2 bases and 5 bases, with 26 bases remaining between them.

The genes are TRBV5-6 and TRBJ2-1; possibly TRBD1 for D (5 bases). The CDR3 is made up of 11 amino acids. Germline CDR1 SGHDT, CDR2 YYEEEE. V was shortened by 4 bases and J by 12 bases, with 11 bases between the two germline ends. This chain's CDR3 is CASSQQVRQFF. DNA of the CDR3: TGTGCCAGCAGCCAACAGGTACGGCAGTTCTTC.

The CDR3 coding sequence is TGTGCCACCAGCAGAGCAGGGGACGGGAACACTGAAGCTTTCTTT. Its protein product is CATSRAGDGNTEAFF. The chain employs TRBV15 and TRBJ1-1, with TRBD1 as a possible D gene (6 bases). Trimming removed 1 base at V and 1 base at J, with 10 bases between. The CDR3 has 15 amino acids. Germline V gene data show CDR1 as LNHNV and CDR2 as YYDKDF (reference sequence).

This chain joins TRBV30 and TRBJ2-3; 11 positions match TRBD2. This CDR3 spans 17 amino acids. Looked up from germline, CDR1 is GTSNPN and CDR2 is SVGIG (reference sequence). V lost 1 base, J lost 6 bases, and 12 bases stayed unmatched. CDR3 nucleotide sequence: TGTGCCTGGAGTGCCTTTAGCGGGAGGGCCGGCCTGGATACGCAGTATTTT. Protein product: CAWSAFSGRAGLDTQYF.

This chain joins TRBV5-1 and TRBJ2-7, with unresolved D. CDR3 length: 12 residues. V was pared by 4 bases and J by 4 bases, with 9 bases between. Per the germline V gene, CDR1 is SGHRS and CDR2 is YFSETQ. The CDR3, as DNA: TGCGCCAGCAGCAACCCATCTTACGAGCAGTACTTC. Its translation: CASSNPSYEQYF.

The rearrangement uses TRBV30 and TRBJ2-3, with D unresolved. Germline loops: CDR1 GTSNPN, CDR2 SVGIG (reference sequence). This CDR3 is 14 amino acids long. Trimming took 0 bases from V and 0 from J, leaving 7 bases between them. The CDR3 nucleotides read TGTGCCTGGAGTGTCCAGCACAGCACAGATACGCAGTATTTT. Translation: CAWSVQHSTDTQYF. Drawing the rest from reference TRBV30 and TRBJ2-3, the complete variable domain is SQTIHQWPATLVQPVGSPLSLECTVEGTSNPNLYWYRQAAGRGLQLLFYSVGIGQISSEVPQNLSASRPQDRQFILSSKKLLLSDSGFYLCAWSVQHSTDTQYFGPGTRLTVL.

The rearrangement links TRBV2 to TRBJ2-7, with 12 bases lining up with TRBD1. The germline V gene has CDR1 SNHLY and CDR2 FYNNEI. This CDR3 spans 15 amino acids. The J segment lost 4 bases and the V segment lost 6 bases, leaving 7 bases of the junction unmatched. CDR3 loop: CASSMGQGAWYEQYF. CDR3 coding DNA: TGTGCCAGCAGCATGGGACAGGGGGCATGGTACGAGCAGTACTTC. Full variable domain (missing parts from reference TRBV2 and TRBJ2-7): EPEVTQTPSHQVTQMGQEVILRCVPISNHLYFYWYRQILGQKVEFLVSFYNNEISEKSEIFDDQFSVERPDGSNFTLKIRSTKLEDSAMYFCASSMGQGAWYEQYFGPGTRLTVT.

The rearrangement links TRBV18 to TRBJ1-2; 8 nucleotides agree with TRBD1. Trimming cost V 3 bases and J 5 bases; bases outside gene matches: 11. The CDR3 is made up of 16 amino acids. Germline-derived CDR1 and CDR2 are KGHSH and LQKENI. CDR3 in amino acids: CASSPSATGVVYGYTF. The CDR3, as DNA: TGTGCCAGCTCACCTTCCGCGACAGGGGTTGTGTATGGCTACACCTTC. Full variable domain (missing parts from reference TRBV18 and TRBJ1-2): NAGVMQNPRHLVRRRGQEARLRCSPMKGHSHVYWYRQLPEEGLKFMVYLQKENIIDESGMPKERFSAEFPKEGPSILRIQQVVRGDSAAYFCASSPSATGVVYGYTFGSGTRLTVV.

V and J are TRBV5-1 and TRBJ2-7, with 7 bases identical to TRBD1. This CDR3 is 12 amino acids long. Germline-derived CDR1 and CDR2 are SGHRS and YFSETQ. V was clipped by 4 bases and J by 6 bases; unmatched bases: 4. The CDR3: CASSKDRREQYF. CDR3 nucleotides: TGCGCCAGCAGCAAGGACAGGCGCGAGCAGTACTTC.

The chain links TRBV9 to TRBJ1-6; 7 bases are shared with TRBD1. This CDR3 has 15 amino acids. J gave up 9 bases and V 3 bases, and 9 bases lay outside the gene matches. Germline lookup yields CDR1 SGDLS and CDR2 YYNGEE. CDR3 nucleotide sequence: TGTGCCAGCAGCGCCGACAAGGGGGCGGGTTCACCCCTCCACTTT. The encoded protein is CASSADKGAGSPLHF.

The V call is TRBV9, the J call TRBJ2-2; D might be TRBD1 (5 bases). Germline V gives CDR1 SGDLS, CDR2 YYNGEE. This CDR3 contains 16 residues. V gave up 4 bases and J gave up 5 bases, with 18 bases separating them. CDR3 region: CASSRTSGSYTGELFF. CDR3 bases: TGTGCCAGCAGCCGTACCTCAGGGTCCTATACCGGGGAGCTGTTTTTT.

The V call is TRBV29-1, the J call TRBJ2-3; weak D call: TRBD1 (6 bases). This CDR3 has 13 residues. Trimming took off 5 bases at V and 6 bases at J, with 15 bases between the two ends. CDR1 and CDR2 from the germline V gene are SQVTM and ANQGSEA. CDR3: CSVSITGTDTQYF. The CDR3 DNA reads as TGCAGCGTTTCTATTACAGGGACCGATACGCAGTATTTT.

CDR3 DNA sequence: TGTGCCAGCGGGCAGCACAATGGGGAGCAGTACTTC. Encoded protein: CASGQHNGEQYF. This rearrangement joins TRBV11-2 to TRBJ2-7; D is ambiguous. The germline V and J ends were trimmed by 8 bases and 7 bases, with 15 bases remaining between them. The CDR3 consists of 12 residues. Germline V CDR1 and CDR2: SGHAT, FQNNGV.

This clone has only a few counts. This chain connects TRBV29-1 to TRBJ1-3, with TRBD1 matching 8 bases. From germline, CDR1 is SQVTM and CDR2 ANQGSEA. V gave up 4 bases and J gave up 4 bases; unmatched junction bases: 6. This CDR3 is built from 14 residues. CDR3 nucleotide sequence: TGCAGCGTTGCCTACAGGGGGATAGGAAACACCATATATTTT. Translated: CSVAYRGIGNTIYF.

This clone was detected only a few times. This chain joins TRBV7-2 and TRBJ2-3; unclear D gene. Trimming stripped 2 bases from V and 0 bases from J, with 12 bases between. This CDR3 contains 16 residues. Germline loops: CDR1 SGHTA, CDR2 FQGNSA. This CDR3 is CASSLLARMSTDTQYF. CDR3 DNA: TGTGCCAGCAGCTTATTGGCACGGATGAGCACAGATACGCAGTATTTT.

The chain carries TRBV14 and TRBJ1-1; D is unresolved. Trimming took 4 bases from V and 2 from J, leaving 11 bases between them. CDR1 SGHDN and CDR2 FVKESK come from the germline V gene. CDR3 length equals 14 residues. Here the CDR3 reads CASSLDAGNTEAFF. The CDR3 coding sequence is TGTGCCAGCAGCCTGGACGCAGGAAACACTGAAGCTTTCTTT.

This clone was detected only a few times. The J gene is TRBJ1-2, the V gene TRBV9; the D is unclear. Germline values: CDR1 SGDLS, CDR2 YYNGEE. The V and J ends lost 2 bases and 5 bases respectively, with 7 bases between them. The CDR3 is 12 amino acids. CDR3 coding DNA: TGTGCCAGCAGCGTCTCAACATATGGCTACACCTTC. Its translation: CASSVSTYGYTF.

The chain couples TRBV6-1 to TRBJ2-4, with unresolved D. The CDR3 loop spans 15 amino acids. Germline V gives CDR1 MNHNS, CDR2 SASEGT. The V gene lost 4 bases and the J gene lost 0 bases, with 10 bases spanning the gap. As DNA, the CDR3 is TGTGCCAGCAGTGTTGCAGCGCTAGCCAAAAACATTCAGTACTTC. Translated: CASSVAALAKNIQYF.

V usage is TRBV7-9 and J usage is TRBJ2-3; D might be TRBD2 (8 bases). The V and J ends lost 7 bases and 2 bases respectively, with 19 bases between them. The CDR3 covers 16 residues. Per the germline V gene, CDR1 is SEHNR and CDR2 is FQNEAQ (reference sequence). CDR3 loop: CASTVSGKGATDTQYF. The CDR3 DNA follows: TGTGCCAGCACAGTTAGCGGGAAGGGGGCCACAGATACGCAGTATTTT.

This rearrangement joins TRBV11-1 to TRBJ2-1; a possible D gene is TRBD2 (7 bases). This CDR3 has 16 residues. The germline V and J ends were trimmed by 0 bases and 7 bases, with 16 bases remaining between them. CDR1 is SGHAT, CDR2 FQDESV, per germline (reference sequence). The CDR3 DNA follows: TGTGCCAGCAGCTTAGCCCCTAGCGGTACAGGGAATGAGCAGTTCTTC. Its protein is CASSLAPSGTGNEQFF.

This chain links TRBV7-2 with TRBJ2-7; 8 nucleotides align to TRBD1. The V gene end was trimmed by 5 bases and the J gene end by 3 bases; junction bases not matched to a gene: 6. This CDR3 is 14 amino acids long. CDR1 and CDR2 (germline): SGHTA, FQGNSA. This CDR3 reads CASSRDRSRYEQYF. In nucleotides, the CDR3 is TGTGCCAGCAGCCGGGACAGGTCTCGCTACGAGCAGTACTTC.

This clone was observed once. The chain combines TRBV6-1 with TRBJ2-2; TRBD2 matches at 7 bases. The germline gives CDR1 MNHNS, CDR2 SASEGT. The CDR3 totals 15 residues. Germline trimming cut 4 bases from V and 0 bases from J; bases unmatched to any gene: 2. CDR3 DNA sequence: TGTGCCAGCAGTGGCCTAGCGGCGAACACCGGGGAGCTGTTTTTT. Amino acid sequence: CASSGLAANTGELFF.

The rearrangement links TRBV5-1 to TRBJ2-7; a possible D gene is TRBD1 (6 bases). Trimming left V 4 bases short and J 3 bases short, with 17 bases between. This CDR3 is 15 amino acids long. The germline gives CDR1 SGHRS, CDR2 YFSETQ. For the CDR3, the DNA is TGCGCCAGCAGCCCCTCGACAGGCCGCATCTACGAGCAGTACTTC. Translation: CASSPSTGRIYEQYF.

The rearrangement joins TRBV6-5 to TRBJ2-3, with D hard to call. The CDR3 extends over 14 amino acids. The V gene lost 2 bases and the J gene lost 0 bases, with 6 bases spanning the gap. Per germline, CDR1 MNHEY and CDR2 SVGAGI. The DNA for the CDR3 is TGTGCCAGCAGTTACCGGTCTAGCACAGATACGCAGTATTTT. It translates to CASSYRSSTDTQYF.

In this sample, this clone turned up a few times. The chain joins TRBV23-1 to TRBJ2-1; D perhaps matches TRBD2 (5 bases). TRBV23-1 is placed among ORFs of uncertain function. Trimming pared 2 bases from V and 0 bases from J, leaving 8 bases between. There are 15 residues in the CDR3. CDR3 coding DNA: TGCGCCAGCAGTCAAAAGCGGAGCTCCTACAATGAGCAGTTCTTC. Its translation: CASSQKRSSYNEQFF.

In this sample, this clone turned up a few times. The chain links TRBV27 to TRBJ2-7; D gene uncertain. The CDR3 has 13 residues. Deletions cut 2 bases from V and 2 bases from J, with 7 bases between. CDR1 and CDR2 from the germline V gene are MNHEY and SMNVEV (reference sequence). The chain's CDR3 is CASSLHGPYEQYF. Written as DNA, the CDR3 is TGTGCCAGCAGTTTACATGGTCCCTACGAGCAGTACTTC.